This TCR beta chain was documented in a study of identical twins (dated by TCRdb to the mid-2010s). A note on the overall study: To test whether fetal clonotypes persist, the study used deep sequencing on TCR alpha and beta repertoires from monozygotic twins, unrelated adults of various ages, and cord blood. To rule out contamination, the twin experiments were replicated at different times with different library preparation protocols.

Every donor was a healthy Caucasian. Three pairs of female monozygotic twins, all aged roughly 18 to 29 years, made up the twin cohort. Peripheral blood mononuclear cells were used as the source from which RNA for TCR libraries was isolated. General conclusions and limits of the study: Zero-insertion analyses could be partly confounded by invariant T cells such as MAIT and iNKT, although diverse VJ usage argued against such confounding for most clonotypes. A weaker excess of twin sharing was found in beta out-of-frame sequences because the signal-to-noise ratio was lowered by fewer shared sequences. Because the same donors could not be followed over many years, conclusions were based on cross-sectional statistical analysis. Compared with coincidental sharing between unrelated individuals, out-of-frame TCR alpha sequences shared between twins showed an excess of sequences with low generation probability. In monozygotic twins, out-of-frame TCR alpha sharing was systematically underestimated by recombination models, although the models agreed with sharing between unrelated individuals. Abundant cord blood beta clonotypes had fewer insertions, young adult naive repertoires showed a similar but weaker trend, and memory repertoires showed no such trend.

Library preparation used 5' RACE. The instrument was an Illumina HiSeq 2000. A universal primer binding site was added through template switching, and the final cDNA carried a unique molecular identifier so that TCR cDNA molecules could be counted accurately. First-strand cDNA for TCR alpha and beta chains was synthesized from specific primers in the conserved constant-segment region. To control for contamination, every cDNA library carried two barcodes: a SMART-Mk sample barcode plus Illumina barcodes. Two successive PCR steps introduced TruSeq adapter sequences along with Illumina sample barcodes. The TCR alpha and beta cDNA libraries were sequenced on the Illumina HiSeq platform using custom primers. In the paper's pipeline: MiGEC processed the raw reads to extract unique molecular identifiers, while MiXCR was used to determine the CDR3 positions. For each individual, recombination models were inferred using an EM algorithm with the repgenHMM and IGoR tools. The tcR package in R was used for shared clonotype analysis, with sharing normalized by the product of cloneset sizes. To study raw recombination free of thymic and clonal selection effects, out-of-frame nonproductive sequences were analyzed. TCRdb applied fastp at Q25 and MiXCR to the public reads, then kept only in-frame beta chains. All rows with the same CDR3 protein become a single entry with the most common DNA and genes. The V and J calls and clone size come from TCRdb's table, not from the authors' own analysis. In all, the sample holds around 960,000 distinct CDR3 sequences, and 9% to 15% of those were seen once. Clones ranked in the top ten supply around 1.6% of the sample.

This clonotype has only a few counts. This receptor's antigen is unknown. Qualities for individual bases were not recorded, and no much larger clone is one base off. From a lookup of the germline V gene, CDR1 and CDR2 are SGHRS and YFSETQ. Inclusive of the bounding cysteine and phenylalanine, the CDR3 is 19 residues long. Only CDR3 DNA is held: 57 bases, read in frame from base 1. Germline trimming: 4 bases from V, 1 base from J; junction bases outside gene matches: 13. The data were also submitted as part of a second study, on yellow fever vaccine responses in identical twins. As the second paper documents: The authors reported that the T cell response to vaccination in identical twins appeared partly convergent and partly personalized. In identical twins, the study followed T cell clones that responded to the vaccine with precision.

Sample: PBMCs. The TCR originated in a woman between 18 and 29 years old in good health. The receptor chain draws on TRBV5-1 and TRBJ2-3; the junction holds 12 bases that match TRBD2. Here the CDR3 is given as CASSRGLAGSGPGTDTQYF. The DNA sequence is as follows: TGCGCCAGCAGCCGCGGACTAGCGGGATCCGGTCCGGGCACAGATACGCAGTATTTT.